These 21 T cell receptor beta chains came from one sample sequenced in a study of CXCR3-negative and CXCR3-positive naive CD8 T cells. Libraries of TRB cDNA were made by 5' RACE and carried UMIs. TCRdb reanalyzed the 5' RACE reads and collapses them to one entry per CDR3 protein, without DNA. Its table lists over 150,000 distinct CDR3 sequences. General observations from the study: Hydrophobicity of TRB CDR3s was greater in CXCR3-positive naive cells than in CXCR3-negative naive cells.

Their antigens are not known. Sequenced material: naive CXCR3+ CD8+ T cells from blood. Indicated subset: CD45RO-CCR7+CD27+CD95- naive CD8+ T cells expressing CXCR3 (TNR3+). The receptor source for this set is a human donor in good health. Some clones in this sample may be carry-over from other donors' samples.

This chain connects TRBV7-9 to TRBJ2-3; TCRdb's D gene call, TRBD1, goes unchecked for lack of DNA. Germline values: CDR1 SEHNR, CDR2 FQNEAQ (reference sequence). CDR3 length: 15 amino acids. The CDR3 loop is CASSAMGGVTDTQYF.

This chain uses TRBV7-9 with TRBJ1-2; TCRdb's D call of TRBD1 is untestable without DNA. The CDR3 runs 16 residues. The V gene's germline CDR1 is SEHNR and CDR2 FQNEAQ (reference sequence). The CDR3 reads CASSLRGTERIYGYTF.

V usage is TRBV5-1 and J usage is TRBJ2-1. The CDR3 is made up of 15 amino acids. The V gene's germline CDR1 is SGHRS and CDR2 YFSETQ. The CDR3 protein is CASSLEWDSYNEQFF.

The CDR3 sequence: CSVVPSGRNTGELFF. This sequence joins TRBV29-1 and TRBJ2-2; TCRdb's D call of TRBD2 is untestable without DNA. This CDR3 is 15 amino acids long. The germline V gene encodes CDR1 SQVTM and CDR2 ANQGSEA.

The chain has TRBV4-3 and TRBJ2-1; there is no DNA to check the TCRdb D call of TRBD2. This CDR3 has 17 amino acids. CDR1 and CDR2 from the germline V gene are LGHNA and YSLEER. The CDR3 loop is CASSQDRRGAYWNEQFF.

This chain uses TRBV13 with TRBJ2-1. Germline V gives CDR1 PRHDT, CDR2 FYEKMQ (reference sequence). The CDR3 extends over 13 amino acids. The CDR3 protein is CASRRSSYNEQFF.

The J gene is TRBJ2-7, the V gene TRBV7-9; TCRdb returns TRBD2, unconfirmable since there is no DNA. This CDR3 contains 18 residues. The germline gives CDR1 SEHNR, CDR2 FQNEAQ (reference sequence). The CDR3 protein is CASSPPPHLGSRTYEQYF. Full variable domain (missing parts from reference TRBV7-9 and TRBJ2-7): DTGVSQNPRHKITKRGQNVTFRCDPISEHNRLYWYRQTLGQGPEFLTYFQNEAQLEKSRLLSDRFSAERPKGSFSTLEIQRTEQGDSAMYLCASSPPPHLGSRTYEQYFGPGTRLTVT.

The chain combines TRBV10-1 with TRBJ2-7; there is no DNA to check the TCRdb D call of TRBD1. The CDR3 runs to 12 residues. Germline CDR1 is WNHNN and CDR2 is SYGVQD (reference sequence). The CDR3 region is CASSDPGYEQYF.

The CDR3 loop reads CATSTGYSLSDNYGYTF. This chain connects TRBV15 to TRBJ1-2; TCRdb outputs TRBD1, but without DNA this stays unchecked. This CDR3 is built from 17 residues. Germline CDR1 and CDR2: LNHNV and YYDKDF (reference sequence).

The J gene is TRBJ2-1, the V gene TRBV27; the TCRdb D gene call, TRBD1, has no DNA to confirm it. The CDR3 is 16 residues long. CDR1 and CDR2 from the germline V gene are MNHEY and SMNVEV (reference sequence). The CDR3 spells CASRRPGGEYYNEQFF.

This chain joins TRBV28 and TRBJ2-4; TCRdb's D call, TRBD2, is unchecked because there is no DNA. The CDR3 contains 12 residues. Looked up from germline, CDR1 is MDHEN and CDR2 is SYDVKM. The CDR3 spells CASSPGPNIQYF.

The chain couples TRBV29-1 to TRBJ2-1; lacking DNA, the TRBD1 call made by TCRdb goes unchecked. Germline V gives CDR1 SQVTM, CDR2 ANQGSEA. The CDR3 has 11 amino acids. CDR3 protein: CSVSGVNEQFF.

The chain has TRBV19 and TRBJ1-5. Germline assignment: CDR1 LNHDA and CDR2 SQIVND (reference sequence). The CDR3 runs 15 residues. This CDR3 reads CASSIVQHSNQPQHF.

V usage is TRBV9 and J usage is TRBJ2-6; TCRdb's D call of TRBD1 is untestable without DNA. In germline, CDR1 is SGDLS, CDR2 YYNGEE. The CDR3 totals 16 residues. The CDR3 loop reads CASSVTGSTGANVLTF.

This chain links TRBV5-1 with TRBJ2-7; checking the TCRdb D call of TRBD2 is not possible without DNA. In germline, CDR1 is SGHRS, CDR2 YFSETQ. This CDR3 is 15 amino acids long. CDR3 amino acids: CASRTSGSVTYEQYF.

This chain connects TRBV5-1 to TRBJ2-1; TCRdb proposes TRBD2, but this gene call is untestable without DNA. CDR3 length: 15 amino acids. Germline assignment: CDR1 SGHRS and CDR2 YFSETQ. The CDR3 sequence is CASTLPDSYYNEQFF.

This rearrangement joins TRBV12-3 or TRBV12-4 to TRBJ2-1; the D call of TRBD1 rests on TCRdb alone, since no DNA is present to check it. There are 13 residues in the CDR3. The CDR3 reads CASSPDSYNEQFF.

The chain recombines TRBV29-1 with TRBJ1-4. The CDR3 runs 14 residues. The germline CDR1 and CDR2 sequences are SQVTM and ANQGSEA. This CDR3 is CSVEDLADNEKLFF.

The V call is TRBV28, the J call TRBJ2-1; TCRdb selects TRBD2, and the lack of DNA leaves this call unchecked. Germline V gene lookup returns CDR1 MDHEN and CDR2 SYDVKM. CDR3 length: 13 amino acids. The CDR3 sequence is CASRLAGVNEQFF.

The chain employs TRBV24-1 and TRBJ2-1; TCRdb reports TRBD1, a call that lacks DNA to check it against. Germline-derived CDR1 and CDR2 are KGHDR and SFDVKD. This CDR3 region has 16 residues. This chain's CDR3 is CATSASEGERVGEQFF.

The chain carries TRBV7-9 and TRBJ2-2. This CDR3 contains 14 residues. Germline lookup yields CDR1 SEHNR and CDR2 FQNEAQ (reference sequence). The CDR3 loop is CASSQSENTGELFF.